This is a list of T cell receptor beta chains from one sample in a study of blood T cells in healthy people across ages. Each CDR3 protein is one row after TCRdb ran MiXCR on the 5' RACE reads. The sample includes 600,000 to 800,000 distinct CDR3 sequences, under 65% of them seen just once. Sequencing was performed on blood. The receptor source for this set is a woman older than 75 in good health. The CDR3 runs from the conserved cysteine through the conserved F or W. A D gene is named only where the DNA matches it firmly.

cdr3_length v_call d_call cdr3_aa
13 TRBV12-3/TRBV12-4 TRBD1 CASSPGTGREQYF
14 TRBV7-3 TRBD1 CASSVQVTGVEQYF
15 TRBV24-1 NA CATSDQQGGKNIQYF
12 TRBV2 NA CASRPMVYEQYF
17 TRBV6-1 NA CASRSYRRALDTDTQYF
16 TRBV28 TRBD1 CASSPQGARVNQPQHF
14 TRBV12-3/TRBV12-4 NA CASNNRGPVREQFF
14 TRBV18 TRBD1 CASSPGTGWSEQYF
15 TRBV27 NA CASRNYTGKNTEAFF
11 TRBV5-1 NA CASSQQETQYF
13 TRBV28 TRBD2 CASSTLGTRVAYF
13 TRBV6-4 NA CASSDSIKEEQFF
14 TRBV3-1 NA CASSQGGAVEKLFF
16 TRBV11-3 NA CASSQKGGPDNQPQHF
15 TRBV4-1 TRBD2 CASSQLSGTLYEQYF
17 TRBV20-1 TRBD1 CSASTLIPGQFNQPQHF
14 TRBV20-1 TRBD1 CSAHRQGSASVLTF
15 TRBV20-1 NA CSASSGHFANQPQHF
16 TRBV5-1 TRBD1 CASSSSGTGFYNEQFF
15 TRBV5-1 TRBD1 CASSPRTGTNEKLFF
16 TRBV4-1 NA CASSQDRGADNSPLHF
16 TRBV5-1 TRBD1 CASSLAERTGVNEQFF
13 TRBV7-9 NA CASTGGRAYEQYF
13 TRBV9 NA CASSQDPTDTQYF
16 TRBV20-1 NA CSARRALGTSTDTQYF
19 TRBV12-3/TRBV12-4 TRBD1 CASSLVNPGQGLYNQPQHF
14 TRBV12-3/TRBV12-4 TRBD1 CASRTGEFNEKLFF
17 TRBV6-6 TRBD2 CASSYDTSGGTTDTQYF
17 TRBV28 NA CASSLPITFSSYNEQFF
17 TRBV27 TRBD2 CASSSYGTSRGAGTQYF
14 TRBV29-1 TRBD2 CSVEVGTIQDEQFF
13 TRBV29-1 TRBD1 CSVVQGRGEKLFF
15 TRBV10-3 TRBD2 CAISEGRGGTDTQYF
13 TRBV29-1 NA CNVGGRGTDTQYF
14 TRBV10-3 NA CAISETQVRHEQYF
14 TRBV28 TRBD1 CASSVNRGASGYTF
15 TRBV24-1 NA CATSDGIVANEKLFF
15 TRBV7-3 NA CASSLTGTPLDEQYF
15 TRBV12-3/TRBV12-4 TRBD1 CASSTSVTGTQPQHF
14 TRBV12-3/TRBV12-4 TRBD1 CASSFEDRVYGYTF
13 TRBV7-8 NA CASSLRLLETQYF
14 TRBV12-3/TRBV12-4 TRBD1 CASTRGQGIQPQHF
15 TRBV6-5 NA CASSRNANGFLEAFF
14 TRBV29-1 TRBD1 CSVQGQGGTDTQYF
17 TRBV20-1 NA CSASIPGHLLNGSPLHF